This passage covers 6 T cell receptor beta chains from one sample sequenced in a study of STAT5B mutations in CD4+ large granular lymphocyte leukemia. Only in-frame clones appear in the TCRdb table, and some are missing; sequencing was by immunoSEQ multiplex PCR. The sample carries 500 to 850 clones, 55% to 70% recorded once. Sequencing input: PBMCs. The receptors were gathered from a man between 60 and 70 years old with CD4+ T-cell large granular lymphocyte leukemia.

The chain uses TRBV11-2 and TRBJ2-1; TRBD2 aligns across 9 bases. This CDR3 is 13 amino acids long. The germline V gene encodes CDR1 SGHAT and CDR2 FQNNGV. Losses at the gene ends were 0 bases for V and 10 bases for J; bases not matched to a gene: 1. The CDR3 protein is CASSLEAGGEQFF. CDR3 coding DNA: TGTGCCAGCAGCTTAGAAGCGGGAGGAGAGCAGTTCTTC.

The chain recombines TRBV28 with TRBJ2-7, with D possibly TRBD1 on 6 matching bases. The CDR3 loop spans 14 amino acids. Looked up from germline, CDR1 is MDHEN and CDR2 is SYDVKM. Trimming removed 6 bases at V and 9 bases at J, with 21 bases between. As DNA, the CDR3 is TGTGCCAGCAGCCTGGACAGAATATCCTACCGGCAGTACTTC. Translating it yields CASSLDRISYRQYF.

The chain is built from TRBV10-1 and TRBJ1-6, with TRBD1 identical over 7 bases. Per germline, CDR1 WNHNN and CDR2 SYGVQD (reference sequence). This CDR3 is built from 15 residues. V lost 3 bases and J lost 5; bases outside the gene matches: 4. CDR3 bases: TGCGCCAGCAGTGATGGAGGACAGGATAATTCACCCCTCCACTTT. Its translation: CASSDGGQDNSPLHF.

The chain recombines TRBV29-1 with TRBJ2-7; no reliable D call. From germline, CDR1 is SQVTM and CDR2 ANQGSEA. V lost 4 bases to trimming and J lost 0 bases, with 4 bases between them. The CDR3 is made up of 11 amino acids. CDR3 bases: TGCAGCGTTGCTTACTCCTACGAGCAGTACTTC. Translation gives CSVAYSYEQYF.

This clone occurred a few times. The chain couples TRBV2 to TRBJ1-1, with a weak D call TRBD1 (5 bases). The CDR3 is 13 residues long. V was shortened by 9 bases and J by 0 bases, with 11 bases between the two germline ends. Germline values: CDR1 SNHLY, CDR2 FYNNEI. CDR3 in amino acids: CARAGTVNTEAFF. CDR3 nucleotide sequence: TGTGCCAGAGCCGGGACGGTGAACACTGAAGCTTTCTTT.

The chain uses TRBV19 and TRBJ1-1; possibly TRBD1 for D (5 bases). Trimming cost V 3 bases and J 3 bases, with 20 bases left between them. Germline loops: CDR1 LNHDA, CDR2 SQIVND (reference sequence). The CDR3 is made up of 17 amino acids. In DNA form, the CDR3 reads TGTGCCAGTAGTATGTCTAAGGGGCTCCAATCCGACACTGAAGCTTTCTTT. Translated: CASSMSKGLQSDTEAFF. Using reference TRBV19 and TRBJ1-1 for the parts outside the CDR3, the full variable domain is DGGITQSPKYLFRKEGQNVTLSCEQNLNHDAMYWYRQDPGQGLRLIYYSQIVNDFQKGDIAEGYSVSREKKESFPLTVTSAQKNPTAFYLCASSMSKGLQSDTEAFFGQGTRLTVV.